The text below deals with one T cell receptor (beta chain). Its antigen is still unknown. The sample holds no much larger clone one base away, and base qualities are not on file. This specimen belongs to a study of blood T cell repertoires in COVID-19 (dated by TCRdb to about 2020). Study-wide context: Collaborator samples came from the United States, Italy and Spain and covered acute and convalescent phases of COVID-19. The repertoires were released in a freely available public database intended as a resource for research on the immune response to SARS-CoV-2. The samples were drawn from the first 160 participants of the ongoing ImmuneRACE study and from some 1,300 subjects provided by 6 global collaborators. The prospective study material was composed of cDNA or gDNA derived from T cells, B-cell-depleted T cells, or PBMCs. Deeply sampled blood TCRbeta repertoires from subjects exposed to, actively infected with, or recovered from COVID-19 were included in the dataset. Sample metadata almost always included a de-identified subject ID, COVID-19 status, age in years and sex. Where available, HLA class I and class II types were obtained from metadata supplied by the sample provider rather than from assay-based typing.

Paper-wide results and their limitations: How much clinical and demographic metadata was included differed by source and by participant, and the metadata was provided uncurated.

According to the germline V gene, CDR1 reads SQVTM and CDR2 reads ANQGSEA. V loses 4 bases at its end and J loses 6 bases; junction bases beyond the gene matches: 9. The CDR3 spans 15 residues, from the cysteine through the phenylalanine. Only the CDR3 part of the read is kept: 45 bases, read in frame from the first base. TCRbeta CDR3 regions were amplified from genomic DNA using the immunoSEQ Assay, a bias-controlled multiplex PCR. The study's processing was this. The number of nucleated cells in each sample was estimated by amplification of reference gene primers within the assay. To quantify the absolute abundance of each unique TCRbeta CDR3 rearrangement, sequence reads were collapsed and filtered. For each sample, productive Simpson clonality was calculated as the square root of Simpson's diversity index across productive rearrangements. TCRdb mirrors the immuneACCESS table, restricted to in-frame sequences. Some clones are absent from its copies; in checked studies, under half trace to an unresolved V gene, and the reason for the others is unknown. That table is the source of V, J and clone size, and D and trimming were worked out from the DNA. The sample table lists a few hundred thousand clones, over 65% of them with a count of one. Jointly, the top ten make up around 1% of the sample.

Whole blood was collected in K2EDTA tubes by collaborating institutions according to the institutions' own protocols. Collaborator samples were shipped for TCRbeta analysis as frozen whole blood, isolated PBMCs, or DNA extracted from either sample type. The clonotype was recovered from a human donor with acute or convalescent COVID-19. The donor label of this sample is uncertain. The sequencing sample was made of peripheral blood. Rearrangement joined TRBV29-1 to TRBJ2-1; 10 bases in between match TRBD1. The DNA sequence reads TGCAGCGTTGGGTCCCGGGACAGGGGAATCAATGAGCAGTTCTTC. It codes for CSVGSRDRGINEQFF.